The 10 T cell receptor beta chains below come from one sample, sequenced in a study of shared clonotypes between healthy human individuals. Positively selected for CCR7, the CD45RO-negative cells used as naive CD8 cells excluded terminally differentiated effector memory CD45RA+ cells. The assay was immunoSEQ multiplex PCR, and TCRdb's table has in-frame clones only and misses some. The repertoire holds about 2 million clones, about 95% seen once, with under 1.5% in the top ten. The specimen sequenced was naive CD8+ T cells sorted from blood. The origin of the receptors is a man in his late teens or twenties in good health.

The sample holds one count of this clone. The J gene is TRBJ2-7, the V gene TRBV5-1; perhaps TRBD2 as D (6 bases). Looked up from germline, CDR1 is SGHRS and CDR2 is YFSETQ. CDR3 length: 14 amino acids. Trimming pared 4 bases from V and 4 bases from J, leaving 15 bases between. CDR3 sequence (DNA): TGCGCCAGCAGCGTCGGGGGATCCCATTACGAGCAGTACTTC. As protein: CASSVGGSHYEQYF.

The rearrangement uses TRBV19 and TRBJ2-7, with a weak D call TRBD1 (6 bases). The CDR3 has 13 residues. V lost 5 bases, J lost 6 bases, and 14 bases lay in between. CDR1 is LNHDA, CDR2 SQIVND, per germline (reference sequence). The CDR3 loop reads CASSVQGSSEQYF. The CDR3 DNA is TGTGCCAGTAGTGTCCAGGGGTCGAGCGAGCAGTACTTC.

This clone was observed a handful of times. Other DNA variants within this sample encode the same CDR3. The rearrangement uses TRBV5-4 and TRBJ2-7; D could derive from TRBD1 or TRBD2 (5 bases each). Trimming took off 1 base at V and 0 bases at J, with 8 bases between the two ends. This CDR3 has 14 amino acids. The germline V gene encodes CDR1 SGHNT and CDR2 YYREEE (reference sequence). In DNA form, the CDR3 reads TGTGCCAGCAGCTTGTGGGGGAGCTCCTACGAGCAGTACTTC. Translating gives CASSLWGSSYEQYF.

This chain connects TRBV27 to TRBJ1-1, with 11 nucleotides matching TRBD1. Germline trimming cut 10 bases from V and 0 bases from J; bases unmatched to any gene: 10. The CDR3 sequence is 16 residues long. Germline V gene sequence: CDR1 MNHEY, CDR2 SMNVEV (reference sequence). The CDR3 loop is CATRDRGWQVNTEAFF. CDR3 in DNA: TGTGCCACCCGGGACAGGGGGTGGCAGGTGAACACTGAAGCTTTCTTT.

V is TRBV29-1 and J is TRBJ2-7, with D perhaps TRBD1 (5 bases). The CDR3 is made up of 12 amino acids. The germline gives CDR1 SQVTM, CDR2 ANQGSEA. Between the trimmed V and J ends, which lost 6 bases and 3 bases, there was a span of 12 bases. The CDR3 nucleotides are TGCAGCGTAATGGGGCAGAACTACGAGCAGTACTTC. Its protein product is CSVMGQNYEQYF.

The chain joins TRBV9 to TRBJ2-5, with D maybe TRBD1 (5 bases). CDR1 and CDR2 from the germline V gene are SGDLS and YYNGEE. Trimming shortened V by 0 bases and J by 1 base, and 10 bases separated the two germline ends. This CDR3 contains 15 residues. The CDR3 loop is CASSVGSGPQETQYF. For the CDR3, the DNA is TGTGCCAGCAGCGTAGGGTCAGGGCCCCAAGAGACCCAGTACTTC.

The J gene is TRBJ1-1, the V gene TRBV9; 11 bases line up with TRBD1. This CDR3 is built from 17 residues. Germline V lookup: CDR1 SGDLS, CDR2 YYNGEE. J lost 5 bases, V lost 0 bases, and 9 bases had no gene match. This CDR3 is CASSVAVGTGGKTEAFF. The CDR3 DNA sequence: TGTGCCAGCAGCGTAGCCGTTGGGACAGGGGGAAAAACTGAAGCTTTCTTT.

The chain couples TRBV27 to TRBJ1-1; D is uncertain. Germline V lookup: CDR1 MNHEY, CDR2 SMNVEV (reference sequence). Trimming removed 6 bases at V and 3 bases at J, with 14 bases between. The CDR3 consists of 14 residues. The CDR3 loop is CASSLSGMDTEAFF. CDR3 DNA sequence: TGTGCCAGCAGCCTCTCAGGTATGGACACTGAAGCTTTCTTT.

Note on this clone: Other DNA sequences within the sample encode an identical CDR3. J is TRBJ2-7 and V is TRBV9, with D tentatively TRBD1 (5 bases). This CDR3 contains 14 residues. V was pared by 0 bases and J by 0 bases, with 7 bases between. Germline CDR1 reads SGDLS; CDR2 reads YYNGEE. The CDR3 sequence: CASSVEDNSYEQYF. The CDR3 DNA reads TGTGCCAGCAGCGTAGAGGACAACTCCTACGAGCAGTACTTC.

The chain carries TRBV5-4 and TRBJ2-3, with 14 bases aligning to TRBD2. Germline values: CDR1 SGHNT, CDR2 YYREEE (reference sequence). This CDR3 comprises 17 residues. With V trimmed by 4 bases and J by 3 bases, 7 bases remained unmatched. CDR3 protein: CASSPGTSGGSTDTQYF. Here the CDR3 DNA reads TGTGCCAGCAGCCCTGGGACTAGCGGGGGATCTACAGATACGCAGTATTTT. The full variable domain, in which reference TRBV5-4 and TRBJ2-3 provide the parts outside the CDR3, is ETGVTQSPTHLIKTRGQQVTLRCSSQSGHNTVSWYQQALGQGPQFIFQYYREEENGRGNFPPRFSGLQFPNYSSELNVNALELDDSALYLCASSPGTSGGSTDTQYFGPGTRLTVL.